The 14 T cell receptor beta chains below come from one sample, sequenced in a study of Graves' ophthalmopathy and Graves' hyperthyroidism. RNA transcripts provided the template for amplifying TCR beta CDR3 regions. The authors performed first-round RT-PCR with HTBI primers and then a second-round multiplex PCR. TCRdb reprocessed the multiplex PCR reads with MiXCR, giving one entry per CDR3 protein. The sample has approximately 480,000 distinct CDR3 sequences, approximately 15% seen once; the top ten hold roughly 9.8%. Input material: blood. The receptors derive from a woman aged 25 to 39 with Graves' ophthalmopathy.

This clonotype was observed many times. This chain joins TRBV28 and TRBJ2-2; TRBD2 agrees at 9 bases. V lost 11 bases, J lost 4 bases, and 8 bases stayed unmatched. The CDR3 totals 14 residues. CDR1 and CDR2 from the germline V gene are MDHEN and SYDVKM. DNA for the CDR3: TGTGCCGGAAGCGGGAGGAGTGGCACCGGGGAGCTGTTTTTT. Encoded protein: CAGSGRSGTGELFF.

This clonotype was seen a single time. This may be a read error, as it is one base from a much larger clone. The chain employs TRBV2 and TRBJ2-5; D might be TRBD1 or TRBD2, each matching 5 bases. V lost 7 bases and J lost 1, with 13 bases in between. CDR3 length: 14 residues. Germline V gene sequence: CDR1 SNHLY, CDR2 FYNNEI. The CDR3 DNA reads as TGTGCCAGCATTATCCGGGGCAGCCAAGAGACCCAGTACTTC. It codes for CASIIRGSQETQYF.

There are many counts of this clonotype. The chain joins TRBV20-1 to TRBJ1-1; no definite D call. The ends were cut back, 6 bases at V and 3 bases at J, with 11 bases in the middle. This CDR3 comprises 12 residues. Germline values: CDR1 DFQATT, CDR2 SNEGSKA (reference sequence). CDR3 in amino acids: CSARREYTEAFF. CDR3 in DNA: TGCAGTGCCCGAAGGGAATACACTGAAGCTTTCTTT.

Only one count was recorded for this clonotype. A much more abundant neighbour one base away suggests this may be a read error. The V and J genes are TRBV25-1 and TRBJ1-5, with a possible D match to TRBD1 (6 bases). With 4 bases removed from V and 9 bases from J, the gap between germline ends came to 16 bases. Germline CDR1 MGHDK, CDR2 SYGVNS. This CDR3 is 14 amino acids long. This CDR3 reads CASSGGGQQSPQHF. The CDR3 nucleotides are TGTGCCAGCAGTGGAGGTGGACAGCAATCGCCCCAGCATTTT.

This clonotype was observed a few times. This chain links TRBV2 with TRBJ1-5, with 9 bases matching TRBD1. V lost 4 bases to trimming and J lost 0 bases; unmatched junction nucleotides: 7. From germline, CDR1 is SNHLY and CDR2 FYNNEI. This CDR3 is 17 amino acids long. DNA for the CDR3: TGTGCCAGCAGTGGGACAGGGGAAGGGAATAGCAATCAGCCCCAGCATTTT. Its protein is CASSGTGEGNSNQPQHF.

This clonotype has at least ten counts. The chain employs TRBV6-2 or TRBV6-3 and TRBJ1-6; D gene ambiguous. CDR1 is MNHEY and CDR2 is SVGEGT in the germline V gene. Trimming left V 0 bases short and J 8 bases short, with 5 bases between. The CDR3 has 13 residues. CDR3 nucleotides: TGTGCCAGCAGTTACTCGCAGTATTCACCCCTCCACTTT. It encodes CASSYSQYSPLHF.

Many counts were recorded for this clonotype. This chain links TRBV6-1 with TRBJ2-5; D gene uncertain. Per the germline V gene, CDR1 is MNHNS and CDR2 is SASEGT. V lost 1 base and J lost 5, with 14 bases in between. This CDR3 region has 15 residues. The CDR3 sequence: CASSEGHSAFETQYF. In DNA, the CDR3 is TGTGCCAGCAGTGAAGGCCATTCAGCCTTCGAGACCCAGTACTTC.

At least ten counts were recorded for this clonotype. The chain combines TRBV10-3 with TRBJ2-2; tentative D call: TRBD1 (6 bases). V was cut by 7 bases and J by 3 bases, with 12 bases left in between. Germline CDR1 is ENHRY and CDR2 is SYGVKD. The length of the CDR3 is 14 residues. For the CDR3, the DNA is TGTGCCATCACGAGGGGGAAGGACACCGGGGAGCTGTTTTTT. This codes for CAITRGKDTGELFF.

This clonotype has a handful of counts. The chain couples TRBV28 to TRBJ1-2; D not resolved. Germline V gives CDR1 MDHEN, CDR2 SYDVKM. Trimming took 1 base from V and 8 from J, leaving 8 bases between them. The CDR3 loop spans 12 amino acids. Written as DNA, the CDR3 is TGTGCCAGCAGTTTATACGGGGAAGGCTACACCTTC. Translation: CASSLYGEGYTF.

In this sample, this clonotype turned up once. The V gene is TRBV6-1, the J gene TRBJ1-1; the D gene is possibly TRBD1 (5 bases). The CDR3 contains 14 residues. Per the germline V gene, CDR1 is MNHNS and CDR2 is SASEGT. The V end lost 8 bases, the J end lost 0 bases, and 13 bases lay between the germline ends. CDR3 residues: CASSKGQLNTEAFF. In nucleotides, the CDR3 is TGTGCCAGCTCCAAGGGGCAGCTGAACACTGAAGCTTTCTTT.

This clonotype has ten or more counts. The CDR3 DNA sequence: TGCAGCGTTGAGTTGCGGGGGGCAATGAACACTGAAGCTTTCTTT. Residues: CSVELRGAMNTEAFF. The chain couples TRBV29-1 to TRBJ1-1, with D possibly TRBD1 on 6 matching bases. Germline values: CDR1 SQVTM, CDR2 ANQGSEA. The V gene lost 3 bases and the J gene lost 0 bases, with 14 bases spanning the gap. This CDR3 has 15 residues. Supplemented by reference TRBV29-1 and TRBJ1-1, the full variable domain reads SAVISQKPSRDICQRGTSLTIQCQVDSQVTMMFWYRQQPGQSLTLIATANQGSEATYESGFVIDKFPISRPNLTFSTLTVSNMSPEDSSIYLCSVELRGAMNTEAFFGQGTRLTVV.

This clonotype was recorded at least ten times. V usage is TRBV7-6 and J usage is TRBJ2-7; D remains unclear. Trimming took off 8 bases at V and 3 bases at J, with 14 bases between the two ends. This CDR3 spans 13 amino acids. Per the germline V gene, CDR1 is SGHVS and CDR2 is FNYEAQ. The CDR3 spells CASGPGRDYEQYF. CDR3 DNA: TGTGCCAGCGGCCCTGGAAGGGACTACGAGCAGTACTTC.

This clonotype was found a few times. This chain uses TRBV6-1 with TRBJ1-2; TRBD1 is a possible D gene (6 bases). Between the trimmed V and J ends, which lost 10 bases and 4 bases, there was a span of 16 bases. This CDR3 comprises 13 residues. The germline CDR1 and CDR2 sequences are MNHNS and SASEGT. DNA for the CDR3: TGTGCCACCCACCCAAGGGGGGGCTATGGCTACACCTTC. Translation: CATHPRGGYGYTF.

This clonotype was seen repeatedly, ten times or more. The chain joins TRBV6-5 to TRBJ1-5; D might be TRBD1 (6 bases). This CDR3 is built from 17 residues. Germline V gene sequence: CDR1 MNHEY, CDR2 SVGAGI. Deletions cut 2 bases from V and 7 bases from J, with 21 bases between. The CDR3 loop is CASSYPPTRGGYQPQHF. The CDR3 DNA reads as TGTGCCAGCAGTTACCCCCCAACGAGAGGGGGATACCAGCCCCAGCATTTT.